The clone carrying this TCR beta chain was seen a handful of times. Antigen unknown. The source of the sample is a study of response to subunit inactivated influenza vaccine. TCRdb passed the RT-PCR reads through MiXCR, listing each CDR3 protein once. The sample includes 650,000 or so distinct CDR3 sequences, approximately 14% of them seen just once. General study results and limits: T cells newly recruited by each seasonal influenza vaccination are few, the authors suggested.

The V end was cut by 7 bases, the J end by 2 bases, with 27 bases between. Germline lookup yields CDR1 SQVTM and CDR2 ANQGSEA. This CDR3 is built from 18 residues. The chain employs TRBV29-1 and TRBJ2-1; perhaps D is TRBD1 or TRBD2 (5 bases each). The source of this sequence is a man aged 45-60 years who received an inactivated influenza vaccine. The sample here was PBMCs from blood, taken 14 days before vaccination. This CDR3 is CSGWTSSPPTGPYNEQFF. CDR3 nucleotide sequence: TGCAGCGGGTGGACCAGCAGTCCACCTACGGGGCCCTACAATGAGCAGTTCTTC.